The sequence of this T cell receptor beta chain was determined in a study of T cell repertoires in cytomegalovirus infection. A remark on this clonotype: The target antigen is unknown.

V shed 10 bases and J shed 4 bases, with 17 bases lying between them. The CDR3 loop spans 14 amino acids. Germline CDR1 reads SGHTA; CDR2 reads FQGNSA. Via MiXCR, TCRdb re-called the reads, giving one row per CDR3 protein. In the table there are 680,000 or so distinct CDR3 sequences, around 35% of which are singletons. The sequencing here drew on cultured PBMCs, taken from culture after CMV antigen stimulation. The clonotype originates from a human donor in good health (CMV status not recorded). Some clones in this sample may be carry-over from other donors' samples. This chain joins TRBV7-2 and TRBJ2-1; TRBD2 is a possible D gene (7 bases). Here the CDR3 DNA reads TGTGCCAACTCAAGGGGGGGGATATACAATGAGCAGTTCTTC. It translates to CANSRGGIYNEQFF. The variable domain in full, completed from reference TRBV7-2 and TRBJ2-1, reads GAGVSQSPSNKVTEKGKDVELRCDPISGHTALYWYRQSLGQGLEFLIYFQGNSAPDKSGLPSDRFSAERTGGSVSTLTIQRTQQEDSAVYLCANSRGGIYNEQFFGPGTRLTVL.